These 16 T cell receptor beta chains were all obtained from the same sample, sequenced in a study of shared clonotypes between healthy human individuals. The protocol was immunoSEQ multiplex PCR, while the TCRdb copy is restricted to in-frame clones and leaves out a portion. Here the sample spans fewer than 1.8 million clones, 98% to 99% being singletons. The specimen was naive CD4+ T cells sorted from blood. Stated subset: CD45RA+ positively selected. These TCRs come from a man aged 30 to 45 in good health.

This chain links TRBV11-2 with TRBJ1-1; no firm D call. Trimming removed 1 base at V and 5 bases at J, with 5 bases between. Germline values: CDR1 SGHAT, CDR2 FQNNGV. CDR3 size: 12 residues. CDR3 sequence: CASSLAGTEAFF. Here the CDR3 DNA reads TGTGCCAGCAGCTTAGCGGGAACTGAAGCTTTCTTT. The whole variable domain, remainder taken from reference TRBV11-2 and TRBJ1-1, is EAGVAQSPRYKIIEKRQSVAFWCNPISGHATLYWYQQILGQGPKLLIQFQNNGVVDDSQLPKDRFSAERLKGVDSTLKIQPAKLEDSAVYLCASSLAGTEAFFGQGTRLTVV.

V is TRBV19 and J is TRBJ1-2; 7 positions agree with TRBD1. There are 14 residues in the CDR3. Losses at the gene ends were 7 bases for V and 3 bases for J; bases not matched to a gene: 8. Per germline, CDR1 LNHDA and CDR2 SQIVND (reference sequence). CDR3 coding DNA: TGTGCCAGTACGCCAGGGGGGAGTTACTATGGCTACACCTTC. It encodes CASTPGGSYYGYTF.

The V gene is TRBV7-2, the J gene TRBJ1-1, with no clear D. The CDR3 runs 16 residues. Germline-derived CDR1 and CDR2 are SGHTA and FQGNSA. V was pared by 5 bases and J by 3 bases, with 19 bases between. The CDR3 bases are TGTGCCAGCAGCGTCCAGCCGGGCTTCGGAGACACTGAAGCTTTCTTT. It encodes CASSVQPGFGDTEAFF.

The rearrangement joins TRBV6-5 to TRBJ1-3; no firm D call. Trimming took 8 bases from V and 6 from J, leaving 14 bases between them. Germline loops: CDR1 MNHEY, CDR2 SVGAGI. This CDR3 is built from 13 residues. CDR3 DNA sequence: TGTGCCAGCGCAGGAACCCGACAAAACACCATATATTTT. It yields the protein CASAGTRQNTIYF.

DNA for the CDR3: TGTGCCAGCAGCTCTGGACAGGGGGCGTTGGAGACCCAGTACTTC. Protein: CASSSGQGALETQYF. This sequence joins TRBV7-9 and TRBJ2-5; 11 bases align to TRBD1. V lost 4 bases to trimming and J lost 5 bases; unmatched junction nucleotides: 6. Germline values: CDR1 SEHNR, CDR2 FQNEAQ (reference sequence). The CDR3 consists of 15 residues. Full variable domain (rest looked up from reference TRBV7-9 and TRBJ2-5): DTGVSQNPRHKITKRGQNVTFRCDPISEHNRLYWYRQTLGQGPEFLTYFQNEAQLEKSRLLSDRFSAERPKGSFSTLEIQRTEQGDSAMYLCASSSGQGALETQYFGPGTRLLVL.

This clone was recorded once. The V call is TRBV5-6, the J call TRBJ2-1; a possible D gene is TRBD2 (6 bases). V was pared by 0 bases and J by 10 bases, with 8 bases between. The CDR3 is made up of 12 amino acids. Per germline, CDR1 SGHDT and CDR2 YYEEEE. Here the CDR3 reads CASSLVLAEQFF. DNA for the CDR3: TGTGCCAGCAGCTTGGTTCTAGCGGAGCAGTTCTTC.

This sequence joins TRBV18 and TRBJ1-1; D not certain. V was clipped by 0 bases and J by 4 bases, with 9 bases between them. The V gene's germline CDR1 is KGHSH and CDR2 LQKENI. The CDR3 loop spans 14 amino acids. CDR3 sequence (DNA): TGTGCCAGCTCACCACCCCCTCCGAGCACTGAAGCTTTCTTT. It translates to CASSPPPPSTEAFF. Complete variable domain (other parts from reference TRBV18 and TRBJ1-1): NAGVMQNPRHLVRRRGQEARLRCSPMKGHSHVYWYRQLPEEGLKFMVYLQKENIIDESGMPKERFSAEFPKEGPSILRIQQVVRGDSAAYFCASSPPPPSTEAFFGQGTRLTVV.

As to this clone: Within the sample, other DNA sequences also encode this same CDR3. The chain uses TRBV10-3 and TRBJ2-7; D remains ambiguous. The CDR3 runs to 11 residues. CDR1 and CDR2 (germline): ENHRY, SYGVKD. V gave up 4 bases and J gave up 4 bases, with 5 bases separating them. DNA of the CDR3: TGTGCCATCAGTGGGCCTTACGAGCAGTACTTC. It codes for CAISGPYEQYF.

V is TRBV7-2 and J is TRBJ2-3; TRBD2 aligns across 12 bases. Germline CDR1 and CDR2: SGHTA and FQGNSA. The V and J ends lost 5 bases and 8 bases, in that order; junction bases with no gene match: 8. The CDR3 loop spans 15 amino acids. The chain's CDR3 is CASSRGLAGRGTQYF. CDR3 in DNA: TGTGCCAGCAGCCGGGGACTAGCGGGTAGAGGTACGCAGTATTTT.

J is TRBJ2-1 and V is TRBV18; tentatively, D is TRBD2 (6 bases). The CDR3 spans 13 residues. The V end was cut by 0 bases, the J end by 12 bases, with 12 bases between. Germline lookup yields CDR1 KGHSH and CDR2 LQKENI. CDR3 amino acids: CASSPPGIAVQFF. The CDR3 DNA follows: TGTGCCAGCTCACCACCGGGAATAGCGGTGCAGTTCTTC.

The gene calls are TRBV5-8 and TRBJ2-3; TRBD2 matches at 8 bases. The CDR3 is 17 amino acids. Trimming removed 1 base from V and 4 bases from J; junction bases left unmatched: 11. CDR1 and CDR2 from the germline V gene are SGHTS and YDEGEE. The CDR3 spells CASSLSYREGRPDTQYF. In nucleotides, the CDR3 is TGTGCCAGCAGCTTGAGTTATCGGGAGGGGAGGCCAGATACGCAGTATTTT.

The DNA of the CDR3 is TGTGCCAGCAGCGCCACAGTGAACACCGGGGAGCTGTTTTTT. Amino acid sequence: CASSATVNTGELFF. This rearrangement joins TRBV7-3 to TRBJ2-2; D remains ambiguous. CDR1 is SGHTA and CDR2 is FQGTGA in the germline V gene. CDR3 length: 14 residues. Trimming removed 5 bases at V and 1 base at J, with 8 bases between.

This chain joins TRBV5-1 and TRBJ1-1, with 7 bases identical to TRBD1. This CDR3 has 14 residues. CDR1 SGHRS and CDR2 YFSETQ come from the germline V gene. V was clipped by 4 bases and J by 5 bases; unmatched bases: 8. DNA for the CDR3: TGCGCCAGCAGCCCAGGGGGTTGGGGAACTGAAGCTTTCTTT. Protein sequence: CASSPGGWGTEAFF.

This sequence joins TRBV11-2 and TRBJ2-7, with TRBD1 matching 7 bases. Trimming at V came to 6 bases and at J to 4 bases, leaving 12 bases not matched to a gene. The CDR3 length is 15 residues. Germline values: CDR1 SGHAT, CDR2 FQNNGV. The CDR3 reads CASSHLGQNFYEQYF. The DNA of the CDR3 is TGTGCCAGCAGTCATTTGGGACAGAATTTTTACGAGCAGTACTTC.

A note on this clone: This same CDR3 is encoded by further DNA sequences in the sample. The chain recombines TRBV7-2 with TRBJ2-7; D remains ambiguous. Trimming took off 5 bases at V and 4 bases at J, with 9 bases between the two ends. From germline, CDR1 is SGHTA and CDR2 FQGNSA. The CDR3 runs 12 residues. CDR3 residues: CASSPLRYEQYF. In DNA form, the CDR3 reads TGTGCCAGCAGCCCGCTCCGGTACGAGCAGTACTTC.

A remark on this clone: The sample holds other DNA sequences that translate to the same CDR3. The chain uses TRBV5-1 and TRBJ2-5; 14 positions agree with TRBD2. The trim removed 3 bases at V and 2 bases at J, leaving 3 bases unmatched. Germline CDR1 SGHRS, CDR2 YFSETQ. CDR3 length equals 16 residues. CDR3 DNA: TGCGCCAGCAGCTCGGGACTAGCGGGAGTTCAAGAGACCCAGTACTTC. Its translation is CASSSGLAGVQETQYF.